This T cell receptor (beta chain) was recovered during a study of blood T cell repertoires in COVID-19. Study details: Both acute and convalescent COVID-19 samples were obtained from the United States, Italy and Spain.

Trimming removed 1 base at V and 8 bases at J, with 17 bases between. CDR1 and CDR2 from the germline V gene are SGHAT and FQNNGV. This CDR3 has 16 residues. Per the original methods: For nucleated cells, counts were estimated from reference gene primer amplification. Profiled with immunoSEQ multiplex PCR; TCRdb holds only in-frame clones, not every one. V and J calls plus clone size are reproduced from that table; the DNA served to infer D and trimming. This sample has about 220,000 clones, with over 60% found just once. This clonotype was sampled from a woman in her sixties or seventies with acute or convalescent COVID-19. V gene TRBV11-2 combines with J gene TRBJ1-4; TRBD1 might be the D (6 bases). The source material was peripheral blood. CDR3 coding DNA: TGTGCCAGCAGCTTAGCGGGGGGCAAAGGGTCGGAAAAACTGTTTTTT. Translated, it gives CASSLAGGKGSEKLFF.